This is a list of T cell receptor beta chains from one sample in a study of OX40 agonist ivuxolimab in advanced cancers. Assay used: immunoSEQ multiplex PCR; TCRdb lists only in-frame clones, some missing. The sample lists approximately 91,000 clones, roughly 91% occurring once. This material consisted of CD4+ or CD8+ T cells sorted from blood, taken in a trial of the OX40 agonist ivuxolimab. These receptors were taken from an adult with an advanced solid tumor such as melanoma, head and neck, liver or kidney cancer. Each CDR3 is given with its conserved first and last residue. The D gene is left open where the match is weak. Clone size is shown for a subset of rows, as once, few, many or a class of expanded clone.

v_gene	d_gene	abundance	j_gene	CDR3aa
TRBV27	TRBD2	-	TRBJ2-3	CASSFLRTSGVSGFDTQYF
TRBV4-1	-	many	TRBJ2-1	CASSQGGGHSYNEQFF
TRBV15	-	-	TRBJ2-5	CATSRPDLRGETQYF
TRBV5-6	-	-	TRBJ2-5	CASSFTAGRGETQYF
TRBV14	TRBD1	-	TRBJ2-7	CASGTGGIYEQYF
TRBV5-1	-	-	TRBJ2-7	CASSGTPSPYEQYF
TRBV6-1	TRBD1	-	TRBJ1-5	CASSEQGPGQGHQPQHF
TRBV7-9	-	-	TRBJ2-6	CASSRRGPQGGANVLTF
TRBV19	-	-	TRBJ1-1	CASSRYTEAFF
TRBV7-8	TRBD2	-	TRBJ2-1	CASSFAGGSSYNEQFF
TRBV9	-	-	TRBJ2-5	CASSVVGETQYF
TRBV6-5	-	-	TRBJ2-7	CASSHGQNAYEQYF
TRBV5-1	TRBD1	-	TRBJ2-3	CASSLRTGDSDTQYF
TRBV6-4	TRBD1	-	TRBJ2-1	CASSDTGGTYNEQFF
TRBV5-1	TRBD1	-	TRBJ1-1	CASSPGTGRMNTEAFF
TRBV10-3	TRBD2	-	TRBJ2-7	CAISGGRGETYEQYF
TRBV19	TRBD1	-	TRBJ2-1	CASRSGGSGGRNEQFF
TRBV5-6	TRBD2	few	TRBJ2-1	CASSSDSGLAFNEQFF
TRBV19	-	-	TRBJ1-5	CASSVNRGNQPQHF
TRBV6-6	TRBD1	-	TRBJ2-7	CASSKTQGGEQYF
TRBV6-1	TRBD1	few	TRBJ1-6	CASRAGQGGSPLHF
TRBV10-3	-	once	TRBJ1-2	CAISESGLAVGYTF